Listed here are 29 T cell receptor beta chains from one sample, sequenced in a study of T cells after yellow fever vaccination. In TCRdb, the 5' RACE reads were re-called with MiXCR into one record per CDR3 protein. Of about 300,000 distinct CDR3 sequences in the sample, around 7.3% were seen once. The specimen comprised PBMCs, sampled around 45 days after the first yellow fever vaccination. These receptors were obtained from a man aged 18-30 years who received the YFV17D yellow fever vaccine.

The rearrangement joins TRBV5-1 to TRBJ1-2; D may be TRBD1 (5 bases). Germline values: CDR1 SGHRS, CDR2 YFSETQ. CDR3 length: 14 residues. The V end lost 0 bases, the J end lost 4 bases, and 10 bases lay between the germline ends. The CDR3 coding sequence is TGCGCCAGCAGCTTGGGACAGAGTGGCTATGGCTACACCTTC. Translated: CASSLGQSGYGYTF.

The chain links TRBV11-3 to TRBJ2-1; the D is unclear. This CDR3 has 12 amino acids. Between the trimmed V and J ends, which lost 5 bases and 7 bases, there was a span of 9 bases. The V gene's germline CDR1 is SGHNT and CDR2 YENEEA. The CDR3 nucleotides are TGTGCCAGCAGCGCGGAGTGGAATGAGCAGTTCTTC. Amino acid sequence: CASSAEWNEQFF.

Ten or more counts support this clonotype. V is TRBV5-1 and J is TRBJ2-5, with 8 bases aligning to TRBD1. Germline CDR1 reads SGHRS; CDR2 reads YFSETQ. The CDR3 totals 13 residues. J was trimmed by 2 bases and V by 4 bases; bases with no gene match: 1. The CDR3 region has the DNA TGCGCCAGCAGCCGACAGGGGCAAGAGACCCAGTACTTC. The encoded protein is CASSRQGQETQYF.

Only a few counts were recorded for this clonotype. The chain links TRBV4-3 to TRBJ2-5; the match to TRBD1 covers 9 bases. Germline V gene lookup returns CDR1 LGHNA and CDR2 YSLEER. The CDR3 covers 18 residues. V gave up 1 base and J gave up 3 bases; unmatched junction bases: 12. This chain's CDR3 is CASSQVPTGTGIEETQYF. The CDR3, as DNA: TGCGCCAGCAGCCAAGTTCCCACCGGGACAGGGATCGAAGAGACCCAGTACTTC.

The sample holds a few counts of this clonotype. V usage is TRBV3-1 and J usage is TRBJ2-3, with 14 bases that match TRBD2. The germline V gene has CDR1 LGHDT and CDR2 YNNKEL (reference sequence). With 4 bases clipped from V and 0 bases from J, the junction kept 12 bases outside the gene matches. CDR3 length: 20 residues. The CDR3 DNA sequence: TGTGCCAGCAGCCGACACCCAGGACTAGCGGGGGGCCATAGCACAGATACGCAGTATTTT. Translating gives CASSRHPGLAGGHSTDTQYF.

This sequence joins TRBV7-8 and TRBJ2-3, with D hard to call. The CDR3 sequence is 14 residues long. Germline V CDR1 and CDR2: SGHVS, FQNEAQ. V lost 5 bases, J lost 0 bases, and 9 bases lay in between. CDR3 DNA sequence: TGTGCCAGCAGCCCCTGGCAGAGCACAGATACGCAGTATTTT. Its protein product is CASSPWQSTDTQYF.

The chain couples TRBV24-1 to TRBJ2-6; TRBD1 matches at 8 bases. The CDR3 has 15 amino acids. The germline CDR1 and CDR2 sequences are KGHDR and SFDVKD. After removal of 12 bases from V and 1 base from J, the junction contained 7 bases not matched to a gene. The CDR3 DNA reads as TGTGCCGCTGGGGACAGGAGTTCTGGGGCCAACGTCCTGACTTTC. Its translation is CAAGDRSSGANVLTF.

The sample holds a few counts of this clonotype. The chain carries TRBV10-3 and TRBJ2-5, with 12 bases aligning to TRBD2. The CDR3 length is 17 residues. The trim removed 10 bases at V and 2 bases at J, leaving 14 bases unmatched. Germline V gene lookup returns CDR1 ENHRY and CDR2 SYGVKD. Here the CDR3 DNA reads TGTGCCACCAAGACTAGCGGGGGCCCAAGATCTCAAGAGACCCAGTACTTC. Its protein product is CATKTSGGPRSQETQYF.

The chain couples TRBV12-3 or TRBV12-4 to TRBJ2-7; D is ambiguous. V was cut by 1 base and J by 2 bases, with 9 bases left in between. The CDR3 length is 14 residues. CDR3: CASSLDTGTYEQYF. CDR3 bases: TGTGCCAGCAGTTTAGACACCGGTACCTACGAGCAGTACTTC.

The sample holds a few counts of this clonotype. The chain is built from TRBV6-5 and TRBJ1-4, with 8 bases identical to TRBD1. Trimming cost V 0 bases and J 11 bases; bases outside gene matches: 11. The CDR3 contains 16 residues. Per germline, CDR1 MNHEY and CDR2 SVGAGI. The CDR3 region has the DNA TGTGCCAGCAGTTACTCGAGAGGACAGGGCGATCGGAAACTGTTTTTT. Translated: CASSYSRGQGDRKLFF.

This clonotype was seen more than once but under ten times. The chain combines TRBV7-9 with TRBJ1-2; 9 bases are shared with TRBD1. Trimming took 5 bases from V and 7 from J; bases not matched to a gene: 5. The CDR3 extends over 13 amino acids. CDR1 SEHNR and CDR2 FQNEAQ come from the germline V gene (reference sequence). The CDR3 loop is CASSTGQGSGYTF. The CDR3 region has the DNA TGTGCCAGCAGCACAGGACAGGGGTCTGGCTACACCTTC.

There are many counts of this clonotype. The V and J genes are TRBV29-1 and TRBJ2-1; no clear D gene. The CDR3 spans 13 residues. Germline loops: CDR1 SQVTM, CDR2 ANQGSEA. Trimming took 5 bases from V and 7 from J, leaving 15 bases between them. The CDR3 nucleotides are TGCAGCGTTATCAGTATCTTTGGGAATGAGCAGTTCTTC. This codes for CSVISIFGNEQFF.

This clonotype was recorded a few times. The chain combines TRBV5-1 with TRBJ2-1; 10 nucleotides line up with TRBD2. Unmatched junction bases numbered 8, after V lost 4 bases and J lost 4 bases. There are 16 residues in the CDR3. Germline CDR1 and CDR2: SGHRS and YFSETQ. Written as DNA, the CDR3 is TGCGCCAGCAGCGTAAAGCGGGGGGGCGGATACAATGAGCAGTTCTTC. It yields the protein CASSVKRGGGYNEQFF.

V usage is TRBV7-9 and J usage is TRBJ2-3; 9 nucleotides align to TRBD2. CDR3 length: 16 amino acids. The germline V gene has CDR1 SEHNR and CDR2 FQNEAQ (reference sequence). V dropped 4 bases and J dropped 2; count of bases not matched to a gene: 7. The CDR3 DNA follows: TGTGCCAGCAGCTCCTTGAGCGGGGGGATCACAGATACGCAGTATTTT. Its translation: CASSSLSGGITDTQYF.

The rearrangement joins TRBV6-5 to TRBJ2-1, with 8 positions matching TRBD1. Germline lookup yields CDR1 MNHEY and CDR2 SVGAGI. CDR3 length equals 17 residues. With 4 bases clipped from V and 3 bases from J, the junction kept 11 bases outside the gene matches. In DNA, the CDR3 is TGTGCCAGCAGTTTTATTGCCGGGACAGGATACTACAATGAGCAGTTCTTC. Its translation: CASSFIAGTGYYNEQFF.

This clonotype was observed a few times. The rearrangement uses TRBV5-4 and TRBJ1-2; D possibly corresponds to TRBD1 (5 bases). The length of the CDR3 is 15 residues. Trimming shortened V by 4 bases and J by 4 bases, and 17 bases separated the two germline ends. Germline loops: CDR1 SGHNT, CDR2 YYREEE (reference sequence). This CDR3 is CASSPPGAVGYGYTF. The CDR3 DNA is TGTGCCAGCAGCCCCCCTGGGGCCGTTGGCTATGGCTACACCTTC.

This clonotype was seen a handful of times. The chain couples TRBV7-6 to TRBJ2-1; 13 positions match TRBD2. The junction had 5 bases not matched to a gene; V was cut back by 2 bases and J by 7 bases. The CDR3 totals 16 residues. Per germline, CDR1 SGHVS and CDR2 FNYEAQ. As DNA, the CDR3 is TGTGCCAGCAGCTTAATGGGGACTAGCGGGGCGAATGAGCAGTTCTTC. Translation gives CASSLMGTSGANEQFF.

This clonotype was observed many times. The chain joins TRBV5-1 to TRBJ1-2, with 8 bases fitting TRBD1. J gave up 6 bases and V 3 bases, and 10 bases lay outside the gene matches. This CDR3 has 15 amino acids. CDR1 SGHRS and CDR2 YFSETQ come from the germline V gene. The CDR3 spells CASSSTGTGENGYTF. Here the CDR3 DNA reads TGCGCCAGCAGCTCGACCGGGACAGGAGAAAATGGCTACACCTTC.

This clonotype was observed a handful of times. J is TRBJ2-3 and V is TRBV29-1; 10 nucleotides agree with TRBD1. Trimming cost V 6 bases and J 9 bases; bases outside gene matches: 6. The CDR3 extends over 12 amino acids. Looked up from germline, CDR1 is SQVTM and CDR2 is ANQGSEA. This CDR3 reads CSVGQGPGTQYF. CDR3 nucleotides: TGCAGCGTGGGACAGGGGCCGGGGACGCAGTATTTT.

This clonotype turned up a few times. The V and J genes are TRBV7-8 and TRBJ2-7; D is undetermined. Trimming took off 1 base at V and 3 bases at J, with 13 bases between the two ends. The V gene's germline CDR1 is SGHVS and CDR2 FQNEAQ. CDR3 length equals 15 residues. In DNA, the CDR3 is TGTGCCAGCAGCTTAGTAGGTATCCCCGGCTACGAGCAGTACGTC. This codes for CASSLVGIPGYEQYV.

This clonotype was detected many times. The chain links TRBV11-2 to TRBJ1-2, with 7 bases lining up with TRBD1. From germline, CDR1 is SGHAT and CDR2 FQNNGV. Germline trimming cut 0 bases from V and 1 base from J; bases unmatched to any gene: 8. CDR3 length: 17 residues. The CDR3 sequence: CASSLEAGTEINYGYTF. The CDR3 coding sequence is TGTGCCAGCAGCTTAGAGGCCGGGACAGAAATTAACTATGGCTACACCTTC. The full variable domain, in which reference TRBV11-2 and TRBJ1-2 provide the parts outside the CDR3, is EAGVAQSPRYKIIEKRQSVAFWCNPISGHATLYWYQQILGQGPKLLIQFQNNGVVDDSQLPKDRFSAERLKGVDSTLKIQPAKLEDSAVYLCASSLEAGTEINYGYTFGSGTRLTVV.

The chain is built from TRBV4-3 and TRBJ1-4, with TRBD1 matching over 8 bases. The ends lost 2 bases at V and 10 bases at J; junction bases unmatched: 9. Per the germline V gene, CDR1 is LGHNA and CDR2 is YSLEER. This CDR3 has 15 amino acids. The CDR3: CASSQLDRGRGKLFF. The CDR3 region has the DNA TGCGCCAGCAGCCAATTAGACAGGGGTCGAGGAAAACTGTTTTTT.

There are a few counts of this clonotype. The chain couples TRBV19 to TRBJ2-1; 8 bases match TRBD2. CDR1 is LNHDA, CDR2 SQIVND, per germline (reference sequence). The CDR3 has 19 amino acids. The V and J ends lost 5 bases and 0 bases, in that order; junction bases with no gene match: 15. The CDR3 DNA is TGTGCCAGTAGTGGGCCCGGAGAGCGGGGGCAGAGCTCCTACAATGAGCAGTTCTTC. It is translated as CASSGPGERGQSSYNEQFF.

This clonotype was seen ten or more times. This chain joins TRBV5-1 and TRBJ2-3, with D unclear. The ends were cut back, 5 bases at V and 3 bases at J, with 13 bases in the middle. Germline CDR1 is SGHRS and CDR2 is YFSETQ. The CDR3 consists of 14 residues. CDR3 region: CASRVFWGTDTQYF. In DNA form, the CDR3 reads TGCGCCAGCAGAGTGTTTTGGGGTACAGATACGCAGTATTTT.

This clonotype was seen more than once but under ten times. V is TRBV7-2 and J is TRBJ2-4; D not certain. The CDR3 covers 16 residues. Between the trimmed V and J ends, which lost 5 bases and 0 bases, there was a span of 14 bases. CDR1 SGHTA and CDR2 FQGNSA come from the germline V gene. In nucleotides, the CDR3 is TGTGCCAGCAGCCCCGTTAAGGACGTAGCCAAAAACATTCAGTACTTC. This translates into CASSPVKDVAKNIQYF.

This clonotype was recorded a few times. The rearrangement uses TRBV20-1 and TRBJ1-5; perhaps TRBD1 as D (5 bases). V was cut by 3 bases and J by 4 bases, with 10 bases left in between. This CDR3 is 13 amino acids long. Per germline, CDR1 DFQATT and CDR2 SNEGSKA (reference sequence). The CDR3 region has the DNA TGCAGTGCTAGCCGGGACTCAAATCAGCCCCAGCATTTT. Translated, it gives CSASRDSNQPQHF.

This clonotype was detected only a few times. The chain links TRBV15 to TRBJ2-5; no firm D call. Germline assignment: CDR1 LNHNV and CDR2 YYDKDF (reference sequence). V gave up 0 bases and J gave up 0 bases, with 14 bases separating them. This CDR3 region has 17 residues. DNA for the CDR3: TGTGCCACCAGCAGAGAATTTGGTTTCCCCCACCAAGAGACCCAGTACTTC. Translating gives CATSREFGFPHQETQYF.

The rearrangement joins TRBV5-1 to TRBJ2-7, with D hard to call. Germline lookup yields CDR1 SGHRS and CDR2 YFSETQ. This CDR3 contains 15 residues. The V and J ends lost 0 bases and 0 bases respectively, with 10 bases between them. The CDR3 DNA reads as TGCGCCAGCAGCTTGGGCCAGGCGAGCTCCTACGAGCAGTACGTC. Its protein is CASSLGQASSYEQYV.

This clonotype was detected many times. The CDR3 region has the DNA TGTGCCAGCAGCCTCAGCGGGGGACGTTATACGCAGTATTTT. Its protein is CASSLSGGRYTQYF. This chain joins TRBV7-2 and TRBJ2-3; 8 bases match TRBD2. The CDR3 runs to 14 residues. The germline gives CDR1 SGHTA, CDR2 FQGNSA. V lost 5 bases, J lost 7 bases, and 8 bases stayed unmatched.